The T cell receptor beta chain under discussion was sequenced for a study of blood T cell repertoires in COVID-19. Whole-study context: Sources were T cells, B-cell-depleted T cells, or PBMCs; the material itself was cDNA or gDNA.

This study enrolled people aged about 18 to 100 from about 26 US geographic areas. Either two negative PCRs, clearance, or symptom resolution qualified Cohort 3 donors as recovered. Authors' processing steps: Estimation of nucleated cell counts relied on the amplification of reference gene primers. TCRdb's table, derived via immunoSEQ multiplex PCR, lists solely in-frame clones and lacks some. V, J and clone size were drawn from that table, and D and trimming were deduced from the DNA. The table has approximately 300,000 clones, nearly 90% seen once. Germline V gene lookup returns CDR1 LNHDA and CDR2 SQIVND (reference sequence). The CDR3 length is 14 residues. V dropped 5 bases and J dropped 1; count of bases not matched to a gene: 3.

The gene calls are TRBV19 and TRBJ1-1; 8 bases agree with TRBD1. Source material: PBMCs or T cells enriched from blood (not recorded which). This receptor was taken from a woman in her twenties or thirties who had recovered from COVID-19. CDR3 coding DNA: TGTGCCAGTAGTCCTACAGGGGGGAACACTGAAGCTTTCTTT. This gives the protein CASSPTGGNTEAFF.